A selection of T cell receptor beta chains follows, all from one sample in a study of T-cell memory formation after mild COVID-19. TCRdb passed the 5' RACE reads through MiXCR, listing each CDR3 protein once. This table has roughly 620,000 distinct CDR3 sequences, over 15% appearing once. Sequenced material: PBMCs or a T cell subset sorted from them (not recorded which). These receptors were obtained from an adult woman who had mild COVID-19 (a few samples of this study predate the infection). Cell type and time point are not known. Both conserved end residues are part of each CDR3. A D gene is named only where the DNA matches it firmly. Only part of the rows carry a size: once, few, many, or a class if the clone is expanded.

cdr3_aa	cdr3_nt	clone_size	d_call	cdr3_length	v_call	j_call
CASSLVTSGSTDTQYF	TGTGCCAGCAGCTTGGTGACTAGCGGGAGCACAGATACGCAGTATTTT	few	TRBD2	16	TRBV7-9	TRBJ2-3
CASSSPTSEKLFF	TGCGCCAGCAGCTCCCCGACATCCGAAAAACTGTTTTTT	.	.	13	TRBV5-1	TRBJ1-4
CASSLGDLAGGRETQYF	TGTGCCAGCAGCTTAGGAGACTTAGCGGGGGGAAGAGAGACCCAGTACTTC	.	TRBD2	17	TRBV11-2	TRBJ2-5
CSLYSTDTQYF	TGCAGTTTATACAGCACAGATACGCAGTATTTT	many	.	11	TRBV20-1	TRBJ2-3
CASFQDRLNTGELFF	TGCGCCAGCTTCCAAGACAGACTTAACACCGGGGAGCTGTTTTTT	few	.	15	TRBV5-1	TRBJ2-2
CASTSWTDTQYF	TGTGCTTCGACTAGCTGGACAGATACGCAGTATTTT	.	TRBD2	12	TRBV12-3/TRBV12-4	TRBJ2-3
CASNLYTF	TGTGCCAGCAACCTCTACACCTTC	.	.	8	TRBV7-9	TRBJ1-2
CASKETGKGGQYF	TGTGCCAGTAAAGAGACAGGGAAGGGAGGGCAGTACTTC	few	.	13	TRBV19	TRBJ2-7
CASRDGLAGGPGELFF	TGTGCCAGCAGGGACGGACTAGCGGGAGGGCCCGGGGAGCTGTTTTTT	.	TRBD2	16	TRBV7-9	TRBJ2-2
CASRWDGYTF	TGTGCCAGTAGGTGGGATGGCTACACCTTC	.	.	10	TRBV19	TRBJ1-2
CASSACAGPKRGPAKNIQYF	TGTGCCAGCAGCGCCTGCGCGGGCCCAAAAAGGGGCCCAGCCAAAAACATTCAGTACTTC	few	.	20	TRBV21-1	TRBJ2-4
CASNTPLSTLTGDTQYF	TGTGCCAGCAACACTCCCCTATCCACCCTCACGGGAGATACGCAGTATTTT	.	.	17	TRBV6-2/TRBV6-3	TRBJ2-3
CASSLAGQTDTQYF	TGTGCCAGCAGCTTAGCGGGACAGACAGATACGCAGTATTTT	few	TRBD1	14	TRBV7-8	TRBJ2-3
CASSLRLAGVTGELFF	TGTGCCAGCAGTTTAAGACTAGCGGGAGTCACCGGGGAGCTGTTTTTT	.	TRBD2	16	TRBV12-3/TRBV12-4	TRBJ2-2
CASSLPGKSSPGELFF	TGTGCCAGCAGCTTACCCGGAAAAAGCTCTCCCGGGGAGCTGTTTTTT	few	.	16	TRBV7-3	TRBJ2-2
CASSSHRDRATEAFF	TGTGCCAGCAGTTCTCACCGTGACAGGGCCACTGAAGCTTTCTTT	few	TRBD1	15	TRBV12-3/TRBV12-4	TRBJ1-1
CSVEGALGQGANEQFF	TGCAGCGTTGAGGGGGCCTTGGGACAGGGGGCTAATGAGCAGTTCTTC	many	TRBD1	16	TRBV29-1	TRBJ2-1
CATATRLEQFF	TGTGCCACCGCGACCAGACTAGAGCAGTTCTTC	few	.	11	TRBV19	TRBJ2-1
CASSPSWGSQPQHF	TGTGCCAGCAGTCCTAGTTGGGGCTCCCAGCCCCAGCATTTT	many	.	14	TRBV12-3/TRBV12-4	TRBJ1-5
CASSLMGGLNTEAFF	TGCGCCAGCAGCTTGATGGGCGGACTGAACACTGAAGCTTTCTTT	few	.	15	TRBV5-1	TRBJ1-1
CASRQGWTEAFF	TGTGCCAGTCGGCAGGGATGGACTGAAGCTTTCTTT	few	.	12	TRBV19	TRBJ1-1
CASSLVEGLAEAFF	TGTGCCAGCAGCTTAGTTGAGGGGTTGGCTGAAGCTTTCTTT	few	.	14	TRBV7-2	TRBJ1-1
CASRNGTYDTQYF	TGTGCCAGCAGAAACGGGACTTACGATACGCAGTATTTT	few	.	13	TRBV6-5	TRBJ2-3
CASRGGASGGTNTGELFF	TGTGCCAGCAGGGGAGGGGCTAGCGGGGGTACGAACACCGGGGAGCTGTTTTTT	few	TRBD2	18	TRBV5-5	TRBJ2-2
CASSLLTSGRIAGELFF	TGTGCCAGCTCACTTTTGACTAGCGGGAGGATCGCCGGGGAGCTGTTTTTT	few	TRBD2	17	TRBV18	TRBJ2-2
CASSHRLAIYEQYF	TGTGCCAGCAGTCACCGACTAGCGATCTACGAGCAGTACTTC	.	TRBD2	14	TRBV6-2/TRBV6-3	TRBJ2-7
CASSYPGRETQYF	TGTGCCAGCAGCTACCCCGGCCGGGAGACCCAGTACTTC	many	.	13	TRBV5-4	TRBJ2-5
CSARDPAGVSYNEQFF	TGCAGTGCTAGAGACCCAGCGGGAGTGTCCTACAATGAGCAGTTCTTC	few	TRBD2	16	TRBV20-1	TRBJ2-1
CASSSTHKSYNEQFF	TGTGCCAGCAGCTCGACCCATAAATCCTACAATGAGCAGTTCTTC	.	.	15	TRBV7-3	TRBJ2-1
CASSIPYSRRQETQYF	TGTGCCAGTAGTATCCCTTATTCGCGACGACAAGAGACCCAGTACTTC	.	.	16	TRBV19	TRBJ2-5
CASSPFAAVGANVLTF	TGTGCCAGCTCACCTTTCGCCGCGGTTGGGGCCAACGTCCTGACTTTC	.	.	16	TRBV18	TRBJ2-6
CASSPGLAGGRYEQYF	TGTGCCAGCAGCCCCGGACTAGCGGGGGGCCGCTACGAGCAGTACTTC	few	TRBD2	16	TRBV12-3/TRBV12-4	TRBJ2-7
CASSLALRRGGSDTQYF	TGCGCCAGCAGCTTGGCCCTGAGACGGGGGGGCAGTGATACGCAGTATTTT	few	TRBD2	17	TRBV5-1	TRBJ2-3
CASSQSLGTGVDIQYF	TGTGCCAGCAGCCAAAGTTTAGGGACAGGGGTCGACATTCAGTACTTC	.	TRBD1	16	TRBV14	TRBJ2-4
CASSSGLAGGPVYNEQFF	TGTGCCAGCAGTTCCGGACTAGCGGGAGGGCCGGTCTACAATGAGCAGTTCTTC	.	TRBD2	18	TRBV12-3/TRBV12-4	TRBJ2-1
CASSQERGANNQPQHF	TGCGCCAGCAGCCAAGAAAGGGGCGCCAACAATCAGCCCCAGCATTTT	.	.	16	TRBV4-3	TRBJ1-5
CSVGQGGGETQYF	TGCAGCGTTGGACAGGGAGGCGGGGAGACCCAGTACTTC	few	.	13	TRBV29-1	TRBJ2-5
CASSLNAGTFYEQYF	TGTGCCAGCAGCTTAAATGCGGGGACTTTCTACGAGCAGTACTTC	few	.	15	TRBV7-2	TRBJ2-7
CASTDRAGQPQHF	TGTGCCAGCACCGATAGGGCGGGTCAGCCCCAGCATTTT	.	.	13	TRBV7-9	TRBJ1-5
CASSIGAGDPYEQYF	TGTGCCAGTAGTATAGGGGCGGGAGACCCCTACGAGCAGTACTTC	.	TRBD2	15	TRBV19	TRBJ2-7